The 15 T cell receptor beta chains reported below all come from one sample, sequenced in a study of blood T cells in healthy people across ages. PCR was performed a second time for about 6 to 12 cycles using a sample-barcoded 5' primer and a J-beta primer mix. From the 5' RACE reads, TCRdb called clonotypes with MiXCR, one entry per CDR3 protein. The table lists fewer than 900,000 distinct CDR3 sequences, 49% of them singletons. The sequenced sample consisted of blood. Receptors originate from a woman in her sixties or seventies in good health.

The chain has TRBV9 and TRBJ1-2; 7 bases are a match to TRBD1. This CDR3 contains 14 residues. J was trimmed by 6 bases and V by 3 bases; bases with no gene match: 8. From germline, CDR1 is SGDLS and CDR2 YYNGEE. The CDR3 reads CASSGPRQGDGYTF. DNA for the CDR3: TGTGCCAGCAGCGGCCCCCGACAGGGAGATGGCTACACCTTC.

The gene calls are TRBV7-3 and TRBJ1-1, with 8 bases that match TRBD1. Germline V gene data show CDR1 as SGHTA and CDR2 as FQGTGA. V lost 3 bases and J lost 3; bases outside the gene matches: 6. CDR3 length: 15 residues. CDR3 nucleotide sequence: TGTGCCAGCAGCTTCCACAGGGGGAAAGACACTGAAGCTTTCTTT. This codes for CASSFHRGKDTEAFF.

This sequence joins TRBV4-3 and TRBJ1-1, with D perhaps TRBD1 (6 bases). The germline V gene encodes CDR1 LGHNA and CDR2 YSLEER. The V end lost 0 bases, the J end lost 0 bases, and 14 bases lay between the germline ends. The CDR3 runs to 17 residues. The CDR3 loop reads CASSQDIEDSMNTEAFF. CDR3 sequence (DNA): TGCGCCAGCAGCCAAGATATTGAGGACAGCATGAACACTGAAGCTTTCTTT.

J is TRBJ1-1 and V is TRBV18; D is perhaps TRBD1 (5 bases). This CDR3 comprises 15 residues. Germline V gives CDR1 KGHSH, CDR2 LQKENI. The V and J ends lost 8 bases and 3 bases respectively, with 19 bases between them. The CDR3 here is CASTKFQGKDTEAFF. The CDR3 DNA sequence: TGTGCCAGCACAAAATTCCAGGGTAAGGACACTGAAGCTTTCTTT.

The chain joins TRBV12-3 or TRBV12-4 to TRBJ2-3; 8 bases are shared with TRBD1. V was clipped by 7 bases and J by 5 bases; unmatched bases: 14. The CDR3 totals 16 residues. CDR3 amino acids: CASTDLLGQGKDTQYF. CDR3 nucleotides: TGTGCCAGCACCGACCTTCTTGGACAGGGTAAAGATACGCAGTATTTT.

In this sample, this clonotype turned up many times. This sequence joins TRBV29-1 and TRBJ2-7; 10 bases align to TRBD2. V trimming: 4 bases; J trimming: 6 bases; junction bases outside the gene matches: 12. The CDR3 sequence is 15 residues long. CDR1 SQVTM and CDR2 ANQGSEA come from the germline V gene. CDR3 amino acids: CSVVVQREGLGEQYF. In nucleotides, the CDR3 is TGCAGCGTTGTCGTCCAGCGGGAGGGTCTCGGCGAGCAGTACTTC.

This clonotype was counted between two and nine times. The CDR3 loop is CASRQTGLAKNIQYF. The CDR3 DNA is TGTGCCAGCAGACAGACAGGGCTAGCCAAAAACATTCAGTACTTC. The chain couples TRBV2 to TRBJ2-4; 7 bases match TRBD1. Per the germline V gene, CDR1 is SNHLY and CDR2 is FYNNEI. Trimming took 6 bases from V and 0 from J; bases not matched to a gene: 5. The CDR3 runs to 15 residues.

This clonotype turned up a few times. V and J are TRBV29-1 and TRBJ2-2; D ambiguous. Germline CDR1 is SQVTM and CDR2 is ANQGSEA. V was cut by 7 bases and J by 6 bases, with 9 bases left in between. The length of the CDR3 is 11 residues. This chain's CDR3 is CSGSASGELFF. The CDR3, as DNA: TGCAGCGGTTCAGCGTCCGGGGAGCTGTTTTTT.

This clonotype showed up many times. The J gene is TRBJ2-7, the V gene TRBV20-1; no clear D. CDR3 length equals 11 residues. V lost 5 bases and J lost 7, with 12 bases in between. Germline values: CDR1 DFQATT, CDR2 SNEGSKA (reference sequence). The CDR3 is CSAGPRDEQYF. The DNA for the CDR3 is TGCAGTGCTGGACCCCGAGATGAGCAGTACTTC.

The chain has TRBV10-3 and TRBJ2-5; D not resolved. The CDR3 has 12 amino acids. The V and J ends lost 2 bases and 3 bases respectively, with 4 bases between them. Germline assignment: CDR1 ENHRY and CDR2 SYGVKD. CDR3 protein: CAISERKETQYF. The CDR3 nucleotides read TGTGCCATCAGTGAGCGGAAAGAGACCCAGTACTTC.

This clonotype was seen more than once but under ten times. This chain links TRBV6-2 or TRBV6-3 with TRBJ2-7, with TRBD2 matching 7 bases. Trimming cost V 2 bases and J 2 bases; bases outside gene matches: 6. The germline V gene has CDR1 MNHEY and CDR2 SVGEGT. CDR3 length equals 15 residues. CDR3 in DNA: TGTGCCAGCAGTTACCTTCGCGGGGGTGCCTACGAGCAGTACTTC. Its protein product is CASSYLRGGAYEQYF.

CDR3 nucleotide sequence: TGCGCCAGCAGCACCTCAACCGGGACAGGGGGGTCCGGGGCCAACGTCCTGACTTTC. It is translated as CASSTSTGTGGSGANVLTF. The chain is built from TRBV5-1 and TRBJ2-6; 11 bases agree with TRBD1. V lost 4 bases to trimming and J lost 4 bases; unmatched junction nucleotides: 13. This CDR3 contains 19 residues. From germline, CDR1 is SGHRS and CDR2 YFSETQ.

This clonotype appeared once. The chain links TRBV12-3 or TRBV12-4 to TRBJ2-5, with 11 positions matching TRBD2. The V segment lost 6 bases and the J segment 11 bases; nucleotides outside the gene matches: 17. The length of the CDR3 is 16 residues. The CDR3 nucleotides read TGTGCCAGCAGCGCCGGGACTAGCGGCATGCTTGGTGAGCAGTACTTC. It translates to CASSAGTSGMLGEQYF.

This clonotype has a handful of counts. J is TRBJ2-4 and V is TRBV7-2; 7 bases line up with TRBD1. The J call may be wrong; the DNA end is better matched by TRBJ2-7. The CDR3 runs to 15 residues. Per the germline V gene, CDR1 is SGHTA and CDR2 is FQGNSA. CDR3 sequence: CASSLKGALIGEQYF. DNA for the CDR3: TGTGCCAGCAGCCTTAAGGGGGCCCTAATCGGCGAGCAGTACTTC.

In this sample, this clonotype turned up once. This chain links TRBV4-3 with TRBJ2-1; TRBD1 is a possible D gene (5 bases). The DNA end is a closer match to TRBJ2-7, so the J assignment may be wrong. CDR1 is LGHNA, CDR2 YSLEER, per germline. CDR3 length: 15 residues. The CDR3 DNA reads TGCGCCAGCAGCCAAGATTGGGGCGGATACAATGAGCAGTACTTC. Its protein is CASSQDWGGYNEQYF.